A selection of T cell receptor beta chains follows, all from one sample in a study of T cell changes during pregnancy in multiple sclerosis. The method was immunoSEQ multiplex PCR; TCRdb's version includes in-frame clones alone and lacks a portion of them. The sample yields approximately 89,000 clones, around 94% seen once. The sample here was peripheral blood, taken in the third trimester of pregnancy. These receptors were taken from a female donor with multiple sclerosis, enrolled in a pregnancy study. The CDR3 runs from the conserved cysteine through the conserved F or W. D genes are given only for firm matches. Expanded clones are given a class, and other clones once, few, many or no size at all.

j_gene | d_gene | v_gene | abundance | CDR3aa | CDR3nt
TRBJ1-5 | - | TRBV6-5 | - | CASSYSLNQPQHF | TGTGCCAGCAGTTACTCCCTGAATCAGCCCCAGCATTTT
TRBJ2-3 | - | TRBV19 | - | CASSTKGDTDTQYF | TGTGCCAGTAGTACCAAGGGGGACACAGATACGCAGTATTTT
TRBJ1-2 | TRBD1 | TRBV5-1 | - | CASSLAGQGNYGYTF | TGCGCCAGCAGCTTGGCTGGACAGGGGAACTATGGCTACACCTTC
TRBJ2-6 | - | TRBV7-8 | once | CASSSQESGANVLTF | TGTGCCAGCAGCTCACAGGAATCTGGGGCCAACGTCCTGACTTTC
TRBJ1-3 | TRBD1 | TRBV5-6 | - | CATKGTGLGNTIYF | TGTGCCACCAAGGGGACAGGGCTCGGAAACACCATATATTTT
TRBJ2-3 | TRBD2 | TRBV5-1 | - | CASSLEGVGGTDTQYF | TGCGCCAGCAGCTTGGAAGGGGTCGGGGGGACAGATACGCAGTATTTT
TRBJ2-1 | TRBD2 | TRBV5-1 | - | CASSFPGLALYNEQFF | TGCGCCAGCAGCTTCCCGGGACTAGCGCTCTACAATGAGCAGTTCTTC
TRBJ2-1 | TRBD2 | TRBV5-5 | - | CASSLAAGGGFEQFF | TGTGCCAGCAGCTTGGCAGCGGGAGGGGGTTTTGAGCAGTTCTTC
TRBJ2-7 | TRBD1 | TRBV19 | - | CASSSGTGFDEQYF | TGTGCCAGTAGCTCCGGGACAGGTTTCGACGAGCAGTACTTC
TRBJ2-5 | - | TRBV18 | - | CASSPVEGTIGETQYF | TGTGCCAGCTCACCGGTCGAGGGTACAATTGGGGAGACCCAGTACTTC
TRBJ2-7 | - | TRBV29-1 | - | CSVVVAYEQYF | TGCAGCGTTGTCGTTGCGTACGAGCAGTACTTC
TRBJ2-7 | TRBD2 | TRBV9 | - | CASSPRTSHEQYF | TGTGCCAGCAGCCCGAGGACTAGCCACGAGCAGTACTTC
TRBJ2-7 | TRBD1 | TRBV27 | - | CASSFLNRGEYYEQYF | TGTGCCAGCAGTTTCCTTAACAGGGGGGAGTACTACGAGCAGTACTTC
TRBJ1-1 | TRBD1 | TRBV30 | - | CAWSYGQGRMTEAFF | TGTGCCTGGAGCTATGGACAGGGTCGTATGACTGAAGCTTTCTTT
TRBJ2-1 | - | TRBV7-2 | - | CASSPTRGSSYNEQFF | TGTGCCAGCAGCCCGACCCGGGGGAGCTCCTACAATGAGCAGTTCTTC
TRBJ1-4 | - | TRBV2 | - | CASRRPREAKLFF | TGTGCCAGCAGGAGACCCAGGGAAGCAAAACTGTTTTTT
TRBJ2-3 | - | TRBV30 | - | CAWSFLPSTDTQYF | TGTGCCTGGAGTTTTCTTCCGAGCACAGATACGCAGTATTTT
TRBJ1-1 | - | TRBV7-8 | - | CASSFSRDRSQADTEAFF | TGTGCCAGCAGCTTTTCCCGCGACAGGTCGCAGGCGGACACTGAAGCTTTCTTT
TRBJ1-1 | - | TRBV5-3 | - | CARSFRRVHMNTEAFF | TGTGCCAGAAGCTTTCGGCGGGTACACATGAACACTGAAGCTTTCTTT
TRBJ1-1 | - | TRBV7-7 | - | CASSLAPRQGNTEAFF | TGTGCCAGCAGCTTAGCTCCTAGGCAGGGGAACACTGAAGCTTTCTTT
TRBJ1-2 | TRBD1 | TRBV11-2 | - | CASSSPRGQGVYGYTF | TGTGCCAGCAGCTCTCCGAGGGGACAGGGGGTCTATGGCTACACCTTC
TRBJ2-1 | TRBD2 | TRBV27 | - | CASSPPGLALYNEQFF | TGTGCCAGCAGTCCACCGGGACTAGCGCTCTACAATGAGCAGTTCTTC
TRBJ2-1 | - | TRBV30 | - | CAWRFGGNEQFF | TGTGCCTGGAGGTTTGGGGGGAATGAGCAGTTCTTC
TRBJ1-1 | - | TRBV7-8 | - | CASNPGGLGNTEAFF | TGTGCCAGCAACCCTGGGGGGTTGGGGAACACTGAAGCTTTCTTT
TRBJ2-7 | - | TRBV4-1 | - | CASSQDPYEQYF | TGCGCCAGCAGCCAAGATCCATACGAGCAGTACTTC
TRBJ2-1 | - | TRBV7-9 | - | CATARLDYSSYNEQFF | TGTGCCACGGCCAGGTTGGACTATAGCTCCTACAATGAGCAGTTCTTC
TRBJ1-4 | - | TRBV2 | few | CATTLELTTNEKLFF | TGTGCCACCACCCTGGAGCTCACAACTAATGAAAAACTGTTTTTT
TRBJ2-3 | TRBD2 | TRBV6-4 | - | CASSFGLAGGPGTDTQYF | TGTGCCAGCAGTTTCGGACTAGCGGGAGGCCCGGGCACAGATACGCAGTATTTT
TRBJ2-2 | - | TRBV5-8 | - | CASSPYSGELFF | TGTGCCAGCAGCCCCTACTCTGGGGAGCTGTTTTTT
TRBJ2-7 | - | TRBV4-1 | - | CASSQDSRNYEQYF | TGCGCCAGCAGCCAGGACTCCCGGAACTACGAGCAGTACTTC
TRBJ2-7 | - | TRBV4-1 | - | CASSKLSVGLATYEQYF | TGCGCCAGCAGCAAGTTAAGTGTTGGCCTAGCGACCTACGAGCAGTACTTC
TRBJ2-3 | - | TRBV21-1 | - | CASSTRERGTDTQYF | TGTGCCAGCAGCACTCGGGAGCGGGGCACAGATACGCAGTATTTT
TRBJ1-2 | - | TRBV7-9 | - | CASSLAGAGYGYTF | TGTGCCAGCAGCTTAGCGGGGGCAGGCTATGGCTACACCTTC
TRBJ2-3 | - | TRBV4-1 | - | CASSQDGSTDTQYF | TGCGCCAGCAGCCAAGACGGGAGCACAGATACGCAGTATTTT
TRBJ2-5 | - | TRBV5-1 | - | CASNTGNQETQYF | TGCGCCAGCAACACAGGGAATCAGGAGACCCAGTACTTC
TRBJ1-1 | - | TRBV7-6 | - | CASSLDGEAFF | TGTGCCAGCAGCTTAGACGGTGAAGCTTTCTTT
TRBJ2-7 | TRBD2 | TRBV13 | - | CATKVGLAGGTYEQYF | TGTGCCACCAAGGTGGGACTAGCGGGAGGAACCTACGAGCAGTACTTC
TRBJ2-5 | TRBD2 | TRBV30 | - | CAWGSGGQTQYF | TGTGCCTGGGGATCGGGGGGACAGACCCAGTACTTC
TRBJ2-5 | TRBD2 | TRBV13 | - | CASSLGAGGAETQYF | TGTGCCAGCAGCTTAGGCGCGGGGGGCGCAGAGACCCAGTACTTC
TRBJ2-5 | - | TRBV30 | - | CAWSVGGLSQYF | TGTGCCTGGAGTGTAGGGGGATTGAGCCAGTACTTC
TRBJ2-1 | TRBD2 | TRBV5-1 | - | CASSPGTSFDEQFF | TGCGCCAGCAGCCCGGGGACTAGCTTTGATGAGCAGTTCTTC
TRBJ2-2 | - | TRBV7-6 | - | CASSYIGGTGELFF | TGTGCCAGCAGCTATATAGGAGGGACCGGGGAGCTGTTTTTT
TRBJ2-7 | - | TRBV27 | - | CATSRGRAYEQYF | TGTGCCACCTCAAGGGGCAGGGCCTACGAGCAGTACTTC
TRBJ2-7 | - | TRBV6-1 | - | CASSEWLTGYEQYF | TGTGCCAGCAGTGAATGGTTGACAGGTTACGAGCAGTACTTC
TRBJ1-5 | TRBD1 | TRBV5-8 | - | CASSLEGQGGQPQHF | TGTGCCAGCAGCCTGGAGGGACAGGGAGGTCAGCCCCAGCATTTT
TRBJ2-7 | TRBD2 | TRBV30 | - | CAWSIAGGGSYEQYF | TGTGCCTGGAGTATAGCGGGAGGGGGGTCCTACGAGCAGTACTTC
TRBJ1-1 | TRBD1 | TRBV9 | - | CASSVDHRGPEAFF | TGTGCCAGCAGCGTAGATCACAGGGGGCCGGAAGCTTTCTTT
TRBJ2-7 | TRBD1 | TRBV4-1 | - | CASSQPGQGTYEQYF | TGCGCCAGCAGCCAACCGGGACAGGGTACCTACGAGCAGTACTTC
TRBJ2-7 | - | TRBV7-3 | - | CASSQGGEQYF | TGTGCCAGCAGCCAGGGGGGCGAGCAGTACTTC
TRBJ1-2 | - | TRBV10-3 | - | CAISESGSNYGYTF | TGTGCCATCAGTGAGTCGGGCAGTAACTATGGCTACACCTTC
TRBJ2-7 | TRBD1 | TRBV30 | - | CAWSVKGQGARYEQYF | TGTGCCTGGAGTGTCAAGGGACAGGGGGCTCGGTACGAGCAGTACTTC
TRBJ2-5 | - | TRBV27 | once | CASRLREKTQYF | TGTGCCAGCAGACTTAGGGAGAAGACCCAGTACTTC
TRBJ1-2 | - | TRBV7-2 | - | CASSLSRGIGYTF | TGTGCCAGCAGCTTAAGCAGGGGAATCGGCTACACCTTC
TRBJ2-7 | - | TRBV19 | - | CASSIRGGGSYEQYF | TGTGCCAGTAGTATAAGGGGAGGGGGCTCCTACGAGCAGTACTTC
TRBJ1-4 | - | TRBV5-1 | - | CASSLGGRVDEKLFF | TGCGCCAGCAGCTTGGGGGGCAGGGTGGATGAAAAACTGTTTTTT
TRBJ1-4 | TRBD1 | TRBV4-1 | - | CASSPRQGDLGGEKLFF | TGCGCCAGCAGCCCAAGACAGGGGGACCTTGGTGGCGAAAAACTGTTTTTT
TRBJ2-7 | - | TRBV19 | once | CASSIRGPSEQYF | TGTGCCAGTAGTATCCGCGGTCCCTCCGAGCAGTACTTC